This T cell receptor (beta chain) was sequenced during a study of PD-L1 blockade in urothelial cancer. As to time point: pretreatment peripheral blood. V lost 5 bases and J lost 9, with 10 bases in between. This CDR3 spans 10 amino acids. Per the germline V gene, CDR1 is DFQATT and CDR2 is SNEGSKA (reference sequence). This table comes from immunoSEQ multiplex PCR, and its TCRdb copy is limited to in-frame clones, with some not included. The repertoire has about 45,000 clones, 70% to 90% of them found once; the top ten carry approximately 25%. Here the sequenced sample was PBMCs, taken around atezolizumab (anti-PD-L1) treatment. The receptor was derived from a donor at least 40 years old with urothelial cancer. The chain is built from TRBV20-1 and TRBJ2-5; D is ambiguous. Written as DNA, the CDR3 is TGCAGTGCTCCCCTTATCCCCCAGTACTTC. It yields the protein CSAPLIPQYF.